Below, 4 T cell receptor beta chains from the same sample are listed, as sequenced in a study of T cell clonality in common variable immunodeficiency (dated by TCRdb to 2013 to 2016). To prepare the library, the immunoSEQ multiplex PCR assay was applied. As stored in TCRdb, this immuneACCESS dataset retains in-frame rearrangements with V and J assigned. A fraction of the clones does not appear; measured against another copy, unresolved V genes explain less than half of the discrepancy, and the remainder lacks a known reason. The sample comprises some 38,000 clones, and every one was counted more than once. The ten top clones hold around 2.6% of the sample. The specimen was peripheral blood mononuclear cells. The receptors were sampled from a person between 18 and 75 years old in good health.

This clone has at least ten counts. Read coverage stops 3 residues before the CDR3 terminus; the germline J gene supplies the remainder. The chain is built from TRBV5-1 and TRBJ2-2; 7 positions agree with TRBD1. The germline CDR1 and CDR2 sequences are SGHRS and YFSETQ. The CDR3 spans 14 residues. The CDR3 region is CASSFGTANEKLFF. CDR3 DNA (partial): TGCGCCAGCAGCTTCGGGACAGCGAATGAAAAG. Filled out from reference TRBV5-1 and TRBJ2-2, the complete variable domain reads KAGVTQTPRYLIKTRGQQVTLSCSPISGHRSVSWYQQTPGQGLQFLFEYFSETQRNKGNFPGRFSGRQFSNSRSEMNVSTLELGDSALYLCASSFGTANEKLFFGEGSRLTVL.

This clone was counted at least ten times. The CDR3 end is not reached by the read, which stops 3 residues before it; the germline J gene fills it in. The gene calls are TRBV12-3 or TRBV12-4 and TRBJ1-5; 11 nucleotides match TRBD1. The CDR3 extends over 14 amino acids. After removal of 6 bases from V and 7 bases from J, the junction contained 5 bases not matched to a gene. The CDR3 sequence: CASSSGQGVQPQHF. CDR3 bases read: TGTGCCAGCAGCTCGGGACAGGGGGTACAGCCC.

This clone was observed many times. The read terminates 3 residues before the CDR3 end, so the remaining end is supplied by the germline J gene. This chain joins TRBV20-1 and TRBJ2-1; 11 bases map to TRBD2. The length of the CDR3 is 16 residues. In germline, CDR1 is DFQATT, CDR2 SNEGSKA (reference sequence). V was clipped by 6 bases and J by 8 bases; unmatched bases: 15. The CDR3 DNA, read in part, is TGCAGTGCCCCAAAAATAGATGAACTAGCGGGAGATGAG. Translating gives CSAPKIDELAGDE. The complete CDR3 sequence is CSAPKIDELAGDEQFF.

This clone came up many times. The sequence runs out 3 residues before the end of the CDR3; the remainder is reconstructed from the germline J gene. V usage is TRBV18 and J usage is TRBJ2-7, with D possibly being TRBD1 (5 bases). V was cut by 3 bases and J by 2 bases, with 11 bases left in between. The germline V gene encodes CDR1 KGHSH and CDR2 LQKENI. The CDR3 has 14 residues. The CDR3 region is CASSPVRTTYEQYF. The DNA read from the CDR3 is TGTGCCAGCTCACCGGTCCGGACAACCTACGAG.